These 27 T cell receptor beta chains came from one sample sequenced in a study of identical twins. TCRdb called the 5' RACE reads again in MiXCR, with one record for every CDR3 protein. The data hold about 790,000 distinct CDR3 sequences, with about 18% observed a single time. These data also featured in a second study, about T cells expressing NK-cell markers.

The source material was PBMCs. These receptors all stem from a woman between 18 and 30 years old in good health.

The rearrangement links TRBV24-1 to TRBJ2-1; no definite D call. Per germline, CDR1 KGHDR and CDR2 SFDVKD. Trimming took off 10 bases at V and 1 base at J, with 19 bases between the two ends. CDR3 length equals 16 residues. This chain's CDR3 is CATPPPAIESYNEQFF. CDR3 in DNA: TGTGCCACGCCTCCACCGGCGATAGAATCCTACAATGAGCAGTTCTTC.

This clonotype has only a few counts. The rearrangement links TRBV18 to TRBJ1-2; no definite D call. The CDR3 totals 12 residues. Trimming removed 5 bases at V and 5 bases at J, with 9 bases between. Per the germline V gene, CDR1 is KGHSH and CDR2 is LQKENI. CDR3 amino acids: CASSSILYGYTF. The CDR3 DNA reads TGTGCCAGCTCATCCATTCTTTATGGCTACACCTTC.

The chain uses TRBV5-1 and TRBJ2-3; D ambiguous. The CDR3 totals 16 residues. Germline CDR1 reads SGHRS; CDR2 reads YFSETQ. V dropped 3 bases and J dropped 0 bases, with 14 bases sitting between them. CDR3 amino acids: CASSSLGGYSTDTQYF. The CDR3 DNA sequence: TGCGCCAGCAGCTCTTTAGGCGGATATAGCACAGATACGCAGTATTTT.

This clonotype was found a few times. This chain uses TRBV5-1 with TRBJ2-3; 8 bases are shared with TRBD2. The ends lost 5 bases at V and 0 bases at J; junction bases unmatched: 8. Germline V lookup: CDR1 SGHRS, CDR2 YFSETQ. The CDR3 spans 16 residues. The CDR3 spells CASRKNSGASTDTQYF. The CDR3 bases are TGCGCCAGCAGGAAGAATAGCGGGGCCAGCACAGATACGCAGTATTTT.

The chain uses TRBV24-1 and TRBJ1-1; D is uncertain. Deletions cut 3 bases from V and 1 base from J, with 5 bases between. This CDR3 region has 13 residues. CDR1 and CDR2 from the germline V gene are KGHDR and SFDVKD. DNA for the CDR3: TGTGCCACCAGTGATAAGTGGAACACTGAAGCTTTCTTT. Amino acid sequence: CATSDKWNTEAFF.

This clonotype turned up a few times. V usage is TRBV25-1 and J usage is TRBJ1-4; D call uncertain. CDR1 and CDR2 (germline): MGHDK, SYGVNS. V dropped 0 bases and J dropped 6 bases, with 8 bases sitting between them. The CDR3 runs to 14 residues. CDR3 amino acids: CASSEYRQDEKLFF. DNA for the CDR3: TGTGCCAGCAGTGAATATAGGCAGGATGAAAAACTGTTTTTT.

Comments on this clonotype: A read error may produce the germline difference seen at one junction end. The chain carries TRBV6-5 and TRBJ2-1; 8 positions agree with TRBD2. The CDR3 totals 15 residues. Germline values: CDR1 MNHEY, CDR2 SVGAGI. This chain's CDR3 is CASGYSGGVTNEQFF. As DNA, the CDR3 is TGTGCCAGCGGTTACTCCGGGGGGGTCACCAATGAGCAGTTCTTC.

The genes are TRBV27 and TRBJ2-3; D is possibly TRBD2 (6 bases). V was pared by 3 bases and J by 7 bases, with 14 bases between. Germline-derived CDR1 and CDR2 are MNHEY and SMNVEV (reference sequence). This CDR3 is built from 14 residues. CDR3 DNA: TGTGCCAGCAGTTTGGGAGGTGCTCGGCATACGCAGTATTTT. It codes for CASSLGGARHTQYF.

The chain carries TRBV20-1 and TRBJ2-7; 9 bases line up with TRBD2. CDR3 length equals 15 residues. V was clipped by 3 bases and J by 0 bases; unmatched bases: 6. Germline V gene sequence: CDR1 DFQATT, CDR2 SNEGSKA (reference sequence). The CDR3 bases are TGCAGTGCTAGCCCCTTTAGCGGGAGCTCCTACGAGCAGTACTTC. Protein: CSASPFSGSSYEQYF.

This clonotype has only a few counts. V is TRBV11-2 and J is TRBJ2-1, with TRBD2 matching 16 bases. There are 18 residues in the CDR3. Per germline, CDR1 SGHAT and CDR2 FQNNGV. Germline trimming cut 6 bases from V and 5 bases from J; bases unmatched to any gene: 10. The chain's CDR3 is CASRPGLAGGSPHNEQFF. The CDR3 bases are TGTGCCAGCAGACCGGGACTAGCGGGAGGGTCACCCCACAATGAGCAGTTCTTC.

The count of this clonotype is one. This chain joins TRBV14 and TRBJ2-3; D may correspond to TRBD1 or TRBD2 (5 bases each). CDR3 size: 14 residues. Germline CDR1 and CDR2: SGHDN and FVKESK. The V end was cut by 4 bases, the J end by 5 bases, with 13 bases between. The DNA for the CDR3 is TGTGCCAGCAGCCCCGTGGGGACCCGAGATACGCAGTATTTT. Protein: CASSPVGTRDTQYF.

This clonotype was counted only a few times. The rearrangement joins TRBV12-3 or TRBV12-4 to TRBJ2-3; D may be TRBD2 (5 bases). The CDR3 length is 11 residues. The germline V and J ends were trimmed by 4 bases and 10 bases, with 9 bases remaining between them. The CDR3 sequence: CASSSGLAQYF. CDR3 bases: TGTGCCAGCAGTTCTGGACTGGCGCAGTATTTT.

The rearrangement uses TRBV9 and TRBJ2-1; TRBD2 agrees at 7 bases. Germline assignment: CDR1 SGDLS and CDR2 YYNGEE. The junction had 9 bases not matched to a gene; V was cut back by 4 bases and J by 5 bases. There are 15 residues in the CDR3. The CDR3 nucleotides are TGTGCCAGCAGCCTGCTAGCGGCTCTCAACAATGAGCAGTTCTTC. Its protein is CASSLLAALNNEQFF.

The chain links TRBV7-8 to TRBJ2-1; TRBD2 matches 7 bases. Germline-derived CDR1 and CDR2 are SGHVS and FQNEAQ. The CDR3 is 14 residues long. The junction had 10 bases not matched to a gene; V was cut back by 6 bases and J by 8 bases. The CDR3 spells CASSLGGLGDEQFF. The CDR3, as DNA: TGTGCCAGCAGTCTGGGGGGGTTAGGGGATGAGCAGTTCTTC.

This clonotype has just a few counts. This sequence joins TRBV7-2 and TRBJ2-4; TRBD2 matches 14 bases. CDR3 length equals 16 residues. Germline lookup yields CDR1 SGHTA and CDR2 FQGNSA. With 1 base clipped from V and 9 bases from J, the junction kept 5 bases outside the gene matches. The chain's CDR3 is CASSLGLAGGLVIQYF. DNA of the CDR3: TGTGCCAGCAGCTTAGGACTAGCGGGGGGGCTTGTCATTCAGTACTTC.

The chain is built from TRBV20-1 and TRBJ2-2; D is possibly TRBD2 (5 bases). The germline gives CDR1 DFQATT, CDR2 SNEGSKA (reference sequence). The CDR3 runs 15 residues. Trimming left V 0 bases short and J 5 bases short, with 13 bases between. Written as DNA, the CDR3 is TGCAGTGCTAGAGATCTGCGTAGAGGGACCGGGGAGCTGTTTTTT. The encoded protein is CSARDLRRGTGELFF.

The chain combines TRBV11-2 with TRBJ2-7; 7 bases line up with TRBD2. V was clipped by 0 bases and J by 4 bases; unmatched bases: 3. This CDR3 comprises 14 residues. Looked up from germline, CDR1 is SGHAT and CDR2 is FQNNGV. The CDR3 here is CASSLESGVYEQYF. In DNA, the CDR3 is TGTGCCAGCAGCTTAGAAAGCGGGGTGTACGAGCAGTACTTC.

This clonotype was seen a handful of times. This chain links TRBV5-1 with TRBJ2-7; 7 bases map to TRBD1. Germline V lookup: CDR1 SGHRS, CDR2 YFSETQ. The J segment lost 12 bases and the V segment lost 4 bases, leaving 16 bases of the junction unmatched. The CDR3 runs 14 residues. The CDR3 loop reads CASSPGTDSTRWYF. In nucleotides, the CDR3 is TGCGCCAGCAGCCCAGGGACAGATTCTACGAGGTGGTACTTC.

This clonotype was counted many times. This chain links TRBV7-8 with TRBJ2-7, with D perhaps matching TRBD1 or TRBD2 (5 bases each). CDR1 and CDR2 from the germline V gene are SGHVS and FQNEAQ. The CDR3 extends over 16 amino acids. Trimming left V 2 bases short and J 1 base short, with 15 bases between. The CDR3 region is CASSLFAGTTSYEQYF. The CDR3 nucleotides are TGTGCCAGCAGCTTATTCGCAGGGACGACGTCCTACGAGCAGTACTTC.

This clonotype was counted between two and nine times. Here the CDR3 DNA reads TGCGCCAGCAGCTTGACGAAGCCCCACGAGCAGTACTTC. Its protein product is CASSLTKPHEQYF. V gene TRBV5-1 combines with J gene TRBJ2-7, with no clear D. Germline CDR1 reads SGHRS; CDR2 reads YFSETQ. The length of the CDR3 is 13 residues. Trimming shortened V by 1 base and J by 5 bases, and 10 bases separated the two germline ends.

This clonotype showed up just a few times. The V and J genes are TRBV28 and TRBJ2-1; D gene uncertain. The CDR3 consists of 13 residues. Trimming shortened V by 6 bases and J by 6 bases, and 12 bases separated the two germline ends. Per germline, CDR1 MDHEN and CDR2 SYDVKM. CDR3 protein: CASRAPLPNEQFF. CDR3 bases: TGTGCCAGCAGGGCCCCACTGCCCAATGAGCAGTTCTTC.

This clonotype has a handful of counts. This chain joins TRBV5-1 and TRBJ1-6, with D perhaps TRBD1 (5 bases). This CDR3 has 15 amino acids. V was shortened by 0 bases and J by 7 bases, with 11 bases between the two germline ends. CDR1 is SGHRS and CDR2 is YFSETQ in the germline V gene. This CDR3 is CASSLGQHSNSPLHF. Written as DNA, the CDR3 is TGCGCCAGCAGCTTGGGACAGCACTCCAATTCACCCCTCCACTTT.

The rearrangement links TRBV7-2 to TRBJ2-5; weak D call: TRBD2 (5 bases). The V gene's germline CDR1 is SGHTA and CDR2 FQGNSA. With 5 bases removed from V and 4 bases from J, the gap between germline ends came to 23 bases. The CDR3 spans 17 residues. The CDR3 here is CASSLSRGSASPETQYF. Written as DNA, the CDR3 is TGTGCCAGCAGCCTATCCCGAGGGAGCGCATCCCCAGAGACCCAGTACTTC.

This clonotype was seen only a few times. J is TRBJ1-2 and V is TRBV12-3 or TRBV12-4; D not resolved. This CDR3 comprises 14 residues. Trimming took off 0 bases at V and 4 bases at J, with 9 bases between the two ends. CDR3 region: CASSLAPVSYGYTF. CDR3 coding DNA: TGTGCCAGCAGTTTAGCTCCAGTTAGCTATGGCTACACCTTC.

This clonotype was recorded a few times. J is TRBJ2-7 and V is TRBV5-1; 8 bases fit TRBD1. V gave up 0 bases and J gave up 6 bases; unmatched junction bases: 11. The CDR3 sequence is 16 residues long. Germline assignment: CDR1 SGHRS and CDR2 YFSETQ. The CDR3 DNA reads TGCGCCAGCAGCTTGGTCCCGGACAGGGTATTCGGCGAGCAGTACTTC. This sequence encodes CASSLVPDRVFGEQYF.

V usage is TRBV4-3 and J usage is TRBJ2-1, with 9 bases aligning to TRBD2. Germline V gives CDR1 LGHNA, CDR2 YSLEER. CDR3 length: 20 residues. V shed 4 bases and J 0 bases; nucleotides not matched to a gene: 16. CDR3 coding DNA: TGCGCCAGCAGCCGCAACTTATTAGCGGGAGTTTGGAGCTCCTACAATGAGCAGTTCTTC. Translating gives CASSRNLLAGVWSSYNEQFF.

The DNA for the CDR3 is TGTGCCAGCAGCTTCGGAATGGAGGCGCGGCCCCAGCATTTT. It codes for CASSFGMEARPQHF. The J gene is TRBJ1-5, the V gene TRBV7-9; D is ambiguous. V was cut by 3 bases and J by 9 bases, with 15 bases left in between. Per the germline V gene, CDR1 is SEHNR and CDR2 is FQNEAQ (reference sequence). The CDR3 length is 14 residues.